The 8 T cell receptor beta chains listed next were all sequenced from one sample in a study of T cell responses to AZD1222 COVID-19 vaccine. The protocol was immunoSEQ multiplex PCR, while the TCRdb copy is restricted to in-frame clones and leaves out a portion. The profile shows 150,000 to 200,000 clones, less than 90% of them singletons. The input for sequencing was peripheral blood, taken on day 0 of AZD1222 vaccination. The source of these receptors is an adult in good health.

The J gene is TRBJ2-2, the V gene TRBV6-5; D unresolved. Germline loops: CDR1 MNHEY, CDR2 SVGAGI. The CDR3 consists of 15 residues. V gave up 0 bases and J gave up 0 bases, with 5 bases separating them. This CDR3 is CASSYSGTNTGELFF. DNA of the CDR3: TGTGCCAGCAGTTACTCGGGGACGAACACCGGGGAGCTGTTTTTT.

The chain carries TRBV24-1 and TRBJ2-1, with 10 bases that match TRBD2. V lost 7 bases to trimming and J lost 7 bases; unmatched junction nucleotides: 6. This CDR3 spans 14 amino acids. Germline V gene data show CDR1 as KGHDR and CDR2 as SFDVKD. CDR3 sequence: CATRSGRVGNEQFF. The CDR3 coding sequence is TGTGCCACCAGGAGCGGGAGGGTCGGGAATGAGCAGTTCTTC.

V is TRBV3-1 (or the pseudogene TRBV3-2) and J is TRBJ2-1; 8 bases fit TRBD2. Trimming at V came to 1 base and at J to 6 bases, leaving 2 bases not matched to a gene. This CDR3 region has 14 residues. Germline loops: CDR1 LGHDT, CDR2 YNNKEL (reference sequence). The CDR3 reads CASSQGLARNEQFF. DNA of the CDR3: TGTGCCAGCAGCCAAGGACTAGCGCGCAATGAGCAGTTCTTC.

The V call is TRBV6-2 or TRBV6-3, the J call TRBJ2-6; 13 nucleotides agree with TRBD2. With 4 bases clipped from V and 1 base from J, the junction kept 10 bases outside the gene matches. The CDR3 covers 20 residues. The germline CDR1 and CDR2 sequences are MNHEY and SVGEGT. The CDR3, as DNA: TGTGCCAGCAGTTCCCTTTGGACTAGCGGGAGTGGATCTGGGGCCAACGTCCTGACTTTC. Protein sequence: CASSSLWTSGSGSGANVLTF.

In DNA form, the CDR3 reads TGTGCCAGCAGCCACCCCGGGGGGGCTTACGAGCAGTACTTC. Protein sequence: CASSHPGGAYEQYF. V is TRBV6-5 and J is TRBJ2-7; 8 bases align to TRBD2. The ends lost 6 bases at V and 4 bases at J; junction bases unmatched: 8. Germline CDR1 reads MNHEY; CDR2 reads SVGAGI. The CDR3 sequence is 14 residues long.

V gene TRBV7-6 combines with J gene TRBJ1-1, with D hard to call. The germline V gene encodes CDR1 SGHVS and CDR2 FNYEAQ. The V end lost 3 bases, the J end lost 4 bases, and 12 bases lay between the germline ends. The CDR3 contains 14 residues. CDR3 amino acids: CASSFEVLSTEAFF. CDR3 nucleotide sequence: TGTGCCAGCAGCTTCGAAGTTCTAAGCACTGAAGCTTTCTTT.

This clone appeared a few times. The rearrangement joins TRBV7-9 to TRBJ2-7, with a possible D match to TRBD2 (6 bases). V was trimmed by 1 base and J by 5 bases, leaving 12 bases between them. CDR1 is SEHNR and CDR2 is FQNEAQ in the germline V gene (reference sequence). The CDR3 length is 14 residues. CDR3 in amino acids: CASSLGGTHHEQYV. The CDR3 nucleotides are TGTGCCAGCAGCTTAGGAGGGACTCACCACGAGCAGTACGTC.

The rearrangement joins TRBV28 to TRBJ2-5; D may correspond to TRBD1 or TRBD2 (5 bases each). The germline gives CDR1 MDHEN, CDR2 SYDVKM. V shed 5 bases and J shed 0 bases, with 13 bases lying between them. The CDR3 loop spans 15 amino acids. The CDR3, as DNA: TGTGCCAGCAGTGCCGGGACCTCGTACCAAGAGACCCAGTACTTC. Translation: CASSAGTSYQETQYF.